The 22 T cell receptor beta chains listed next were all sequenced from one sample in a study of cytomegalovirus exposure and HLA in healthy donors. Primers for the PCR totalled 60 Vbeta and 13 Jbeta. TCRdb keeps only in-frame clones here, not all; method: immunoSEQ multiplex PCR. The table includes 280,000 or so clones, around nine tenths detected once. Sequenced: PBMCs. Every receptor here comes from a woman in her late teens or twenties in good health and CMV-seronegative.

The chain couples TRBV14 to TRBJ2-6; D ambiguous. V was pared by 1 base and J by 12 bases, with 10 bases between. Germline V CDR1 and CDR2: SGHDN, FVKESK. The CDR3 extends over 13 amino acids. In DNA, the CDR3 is TGTGCCAGCAGCCAAGTGGGCGTTGGCGTCCTGACTTTC. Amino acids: CASSQVGVGVLTF.

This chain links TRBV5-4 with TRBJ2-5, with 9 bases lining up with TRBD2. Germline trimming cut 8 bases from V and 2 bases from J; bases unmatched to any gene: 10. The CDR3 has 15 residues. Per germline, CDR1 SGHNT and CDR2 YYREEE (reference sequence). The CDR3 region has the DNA TGTGCCAGGAGACAGGGACTAGCACATCAAGAGACCCAGTACTTC. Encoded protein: CARRQGLAHQETQYF. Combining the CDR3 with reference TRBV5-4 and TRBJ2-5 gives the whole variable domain ETGVTQSPTHLIKTRGQQVTLRCSSQSGHNTVSWYQQALGQGPQFIFQYYREEENGRGNFPPRFSGLQFPNYSSELNVNALELDDSALYLCARRQGLAHQETQYFGPGTRLLVL.

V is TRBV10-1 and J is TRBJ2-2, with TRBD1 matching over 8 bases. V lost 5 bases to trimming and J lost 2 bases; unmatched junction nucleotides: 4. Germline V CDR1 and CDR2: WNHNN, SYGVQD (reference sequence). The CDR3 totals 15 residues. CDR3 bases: TGCGCCAGCAGTACGGACAGGGTTAACACCGGGGAGCTGTTTTTT. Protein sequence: CASSTDRVNTGELFF.

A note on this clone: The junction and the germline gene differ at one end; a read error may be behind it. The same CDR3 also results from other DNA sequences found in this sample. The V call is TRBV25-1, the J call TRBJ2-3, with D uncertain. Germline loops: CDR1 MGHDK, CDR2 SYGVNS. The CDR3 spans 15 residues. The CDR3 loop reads CASSATGGYTDTQYF. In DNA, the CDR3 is TGTGCCAGCAGTGCAACCGGTGGTTACACAGATACTCAGTATTTT.

The CDR3 DNA follows: TGTGCCACCAGCGTGGGACAGGAAGTTTTGAAAGAGACCCAGTACTTC. Its translation: CATSVGQEVLKETQYF. The genes are TRBV15 and TRBJ2-5; 8 positions agree with TRBD1. Germline values: CDR1 LNHNV, CDR2 YYDKDF (reference sequence). The CDR3 spans 16 residues. With 5 bases clipped from V and 3 bases from J, the junction kept 11 bases outside the gene matches.

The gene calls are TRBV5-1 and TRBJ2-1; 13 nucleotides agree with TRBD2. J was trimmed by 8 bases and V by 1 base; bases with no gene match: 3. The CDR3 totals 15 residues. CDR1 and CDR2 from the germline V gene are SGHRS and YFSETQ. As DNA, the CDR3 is TGCGCCAGCAGCTTGACTAGCGGGGGGGCCCATGAGCAGTTCTTC. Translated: CASSLTSGGAHEQFF.

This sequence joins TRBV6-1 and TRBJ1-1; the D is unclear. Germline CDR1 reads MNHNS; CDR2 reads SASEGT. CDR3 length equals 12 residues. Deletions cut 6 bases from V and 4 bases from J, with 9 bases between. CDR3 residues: CASRRVATEAFF. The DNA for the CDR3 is TGTGCCAGCAGGAGGGTTGCCACTGAAGCTTTCTTT.

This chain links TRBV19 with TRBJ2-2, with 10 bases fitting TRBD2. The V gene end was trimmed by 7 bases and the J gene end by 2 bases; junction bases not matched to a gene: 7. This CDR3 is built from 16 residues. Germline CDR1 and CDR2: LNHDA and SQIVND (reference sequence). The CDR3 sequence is CASNPSGGLNTGELFF. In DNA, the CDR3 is TGTGCCAGTAACCCTAGCGGGGGCCTCAACACCGGGGAGCTGTTTTTT.

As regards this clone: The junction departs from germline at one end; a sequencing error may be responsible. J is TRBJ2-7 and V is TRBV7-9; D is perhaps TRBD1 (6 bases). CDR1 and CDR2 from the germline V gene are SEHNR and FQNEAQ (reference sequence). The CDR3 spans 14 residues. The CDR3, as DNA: TGTTCCAGCAGCTCTACAGGGTTCAACTACGAGCAGTACTTC. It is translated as CSSSSTGFNYEQYF.

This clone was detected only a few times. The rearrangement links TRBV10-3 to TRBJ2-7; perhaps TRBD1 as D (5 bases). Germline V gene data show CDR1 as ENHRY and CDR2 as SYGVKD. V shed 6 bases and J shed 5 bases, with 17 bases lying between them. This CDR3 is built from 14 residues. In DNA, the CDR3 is TGTGCCATCAGCCCGACCCCGACAGTGGACGAGCAGTACTTC. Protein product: CAISPTPTVDEQYF.

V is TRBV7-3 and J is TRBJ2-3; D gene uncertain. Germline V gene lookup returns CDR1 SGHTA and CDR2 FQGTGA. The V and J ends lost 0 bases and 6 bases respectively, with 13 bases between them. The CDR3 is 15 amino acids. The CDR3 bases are TGTGCCAGCAGCTTAACGGCCGGCGTCGGGGATACGCAGTATTTT. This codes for CASSLTAGVGDTQYF.

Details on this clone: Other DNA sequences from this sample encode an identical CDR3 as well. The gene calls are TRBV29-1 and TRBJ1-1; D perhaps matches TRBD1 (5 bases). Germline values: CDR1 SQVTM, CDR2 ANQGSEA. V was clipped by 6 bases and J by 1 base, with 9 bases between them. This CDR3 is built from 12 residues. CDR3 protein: CSVGQGNTEAFF. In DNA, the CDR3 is TGCAGCGTCGGGCAGGGGAACACTGAAGCTTTCTTT.

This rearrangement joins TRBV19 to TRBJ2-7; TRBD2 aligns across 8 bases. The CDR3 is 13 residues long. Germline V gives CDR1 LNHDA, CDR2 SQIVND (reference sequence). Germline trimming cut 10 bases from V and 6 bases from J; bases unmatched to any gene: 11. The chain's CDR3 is CATRGSGAAEQYF. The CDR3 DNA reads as TGTGCCACCAGGGGTAGCGGGGCCGCCGAGCAGTACTTC.

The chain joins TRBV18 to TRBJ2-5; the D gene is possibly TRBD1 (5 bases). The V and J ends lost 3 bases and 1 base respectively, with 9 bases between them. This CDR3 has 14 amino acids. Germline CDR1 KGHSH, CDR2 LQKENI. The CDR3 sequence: CASSPTALQETQYF. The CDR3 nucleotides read TGTGCCAGCTCACCGACAGCCCTCCAAGAGACCCAGTACTTC.

The CDR3: CASSLGQGDGNTIYF. The CDR3 bases are TGCGCCAGCAGCTTGGGACAGGGGGATGGAAACACCATATATTTT. The V call is TRBV5-1, the J call TRBJ1-3; 9 bases match TRBD1. J was trimmed by 3 bases and V by 0 bases; bases with no gene match: 1. This CDR3 comprises 15 residues. Looked up from germline, CDR1 is SGHRS and CDR2 is YFSETQ.

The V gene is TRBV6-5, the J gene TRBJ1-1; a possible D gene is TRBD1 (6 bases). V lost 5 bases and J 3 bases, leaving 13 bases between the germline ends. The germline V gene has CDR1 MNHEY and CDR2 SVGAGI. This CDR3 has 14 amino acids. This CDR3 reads CASSRGRGYTEAFF. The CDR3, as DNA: TGTGCCAGCAGTCGGGGGCGGGGGTACACTGAAGCTTTCTTT.

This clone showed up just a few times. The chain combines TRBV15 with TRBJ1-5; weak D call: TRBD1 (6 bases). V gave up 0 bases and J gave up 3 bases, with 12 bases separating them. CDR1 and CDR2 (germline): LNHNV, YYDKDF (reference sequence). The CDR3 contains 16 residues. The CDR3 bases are TGTGCCACCAGCAGAGAGAGGGGGGGGCCCAATCAGCCCCAGCATTTT. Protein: CATSRERGGPNQPQHF.

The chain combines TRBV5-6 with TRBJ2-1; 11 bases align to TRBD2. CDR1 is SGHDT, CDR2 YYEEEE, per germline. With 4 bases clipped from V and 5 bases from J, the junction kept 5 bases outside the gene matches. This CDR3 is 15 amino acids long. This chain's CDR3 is CASSRGLAEDNEQFF. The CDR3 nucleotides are TGTGCCAGCAGCCGGGGACTAGCGGAAGACAATGAGCAGTTCTTC.

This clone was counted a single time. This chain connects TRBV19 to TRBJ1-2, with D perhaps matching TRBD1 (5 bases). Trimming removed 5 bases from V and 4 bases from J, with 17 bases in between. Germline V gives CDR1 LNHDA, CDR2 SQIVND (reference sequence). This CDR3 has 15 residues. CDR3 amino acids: CASSPPVGQAYGYTF. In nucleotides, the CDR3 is TGTGCCAGTAGTCCCCCCGTGGGGCAGGCCTATGGCTACACCTTC.

The CDR3 DNA follows: TGTGCCAGCAGTGAAATAATCAACGTCCTGACTTTC. Protein: CASSEIINVLTF. The J gene is TRBJ2-6, the V gene TRBV6-1; D is unresolved. This CDR3 comprises 12 residues. Looked up from germline, CDR1 is MNHNS and CDR2 is SASEGT. The V end was cut by 2 bases, the J end by 9 bases, with 5 bases between.

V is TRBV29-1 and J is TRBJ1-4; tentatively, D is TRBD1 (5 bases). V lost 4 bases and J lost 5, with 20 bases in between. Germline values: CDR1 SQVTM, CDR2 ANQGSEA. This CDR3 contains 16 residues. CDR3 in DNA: TGCAGCGTTGGTGGGGCGGGGGTGGAGACGAATGAAAAACTGTTTTTT. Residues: CSVGGAGVETNEKLFF.

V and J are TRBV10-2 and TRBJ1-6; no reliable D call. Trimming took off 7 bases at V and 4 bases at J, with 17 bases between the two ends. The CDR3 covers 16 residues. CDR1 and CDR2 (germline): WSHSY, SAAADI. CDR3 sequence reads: CASTRGGEVYNSPLHF. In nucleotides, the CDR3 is TGCGCCAGCACCCGAGGCGGGGAAGTGTATAATTCACCCCTCCACTTT.